This TCR beta chain was identified during a study of blood T cell repertoires in COVID-19. Study background: Material from acute and convalescent COVID-19 was sourced from the United States, Italy and Spain.

Measured with immunoSEQ multiplex PCR; TCRdb has only the in-frame clones, and not every one. The repertoire includes approximately 74,000 clones, around 93% of them detected once, and about 5% sits in the top ten. There are a few counts of this clone. The trim removed 10 bases at V and 5 bases at J, leaving 8 bases unmatched. This CDR3 has 14 residues. Germline V lookup: CDR1 LNHDA, CDR2 SQIVND (reference sequence). The TCR comes from an older woman with active COVID-19. Sequenced material: peripheral blood. J is TRBJ1-6 and V is TRBV19; TRBD1 matches 7 bases. CDR3 sequence reads: CATRDDRDNSPLHF. The CDR3 DNA is TGTGCCACCCGAGACGACAGGGATAATTCACCCCTCCACTTT.